The 10 T cell receptor beta chains presented below share a single source sample, sequenced in a study of regulatory T cells in long-lasting Graves disease. The time point: persistent/refractory GD, antithyroid drugs over 5 years with positive TRAb. There was RNA extracted from PBMCs, and the TCR library was made from it. Construction of the TCR beta libraries employed iRepertoire HTBI primers in conjunction with Arm-PCR of CDR3 regions. One entry per CDR3 protein results from TCRdb running MiXCR on the multiplex PCR reads. The table lists 600,000 to 800,000 distinct CDR3 sequences, 25% to 30% of them singletons. The specimen was peripheral blood mononuclear cells (PBMCs), collected when the disease was refractory, from a patient treated with antithyroid drugs. The receptors were sampled from a female donor with Graves disease.

This chain links TRBV6-1 with TRBJ2-7; 8 positions agree with TRBD2. After removal of 0 bases from V and 5 bases from J, the junction contained 15 bases not matched to a gene. The CDR3 consists of 18 residues. Looked up from germline, CDR1 is MNHNS and CDR2 is SASEGT. CDR3 sequence reads: CASSEAQYRLATYDEQYF. CDR3 DNA: TGTGCCAGCAGTGAAGCCCAGTATCGACTAGCGACCTACGACGAGCAGTACTTC.

This chain uses TRBV6-1 with TRBJ1-5; unclear D gene. Germline CDR1 and CDR2: MNHNS and SASEGT. This CDR3 comprises 18 residues. The V end was cut by 6 bases, the J end by 3 bases, with 24 bases between. CDR3 coding DNA: TGTGCCAGCAGCCCCGTCGGTAGTCGGACGAGGGCCAATCAGCCCCAGCATTTT. Translation gives CASSPVGSRTRANQPQHF.

This clonotype was seen more than once but under ten times. Written as DNA, the CDR3 is TGTGCCAGCAGCCCTCCTCTTGGCGAGCAGTACTTC. As protein: CASSPPLGEQYF. This chain uses TRBV13 with TRBJ2-7, with D hard to call. Germline CDR1 reads PRHDT; CDR2 reads FYEKMQ (reference sequence). CDR3 size: 12 residues. Trimming removed 5 bases from V and 6 bases from J, with 11 bases in between.

A word on this clonotype: A single base is all that separates this from a far larger clone, so a read error is likely. This chain joins TRBV11-2 and TRBJ2-7; possibly TRBD1 for D (5 bases). The CDR3 runs 13 residues. The V gene's germline CDR1 is SGHAT and CDR2 FQNNGV. CDR3: CASSVGQAYEQCF. The CDR3 bases are TGTGCCAGCAGTGTGGGGCAAGCCTACGAGCAGTGCTTC.

There are a few counts of this clonotype. The rearrangement uses TRBV5-1 and TRBJ1-1; no clear D. Between the trimmed V and J ends, which lost 0 bases and 6 bases, there was a span of 15 bases. CDR1 SGHRS and CDR2 YFSETQ come from the germline V gene. The CDR3 runs 15 residues. CDR3 in DNA: TGCGCCAGCAGCTTGGATGGTGTCGGCCCTTCTGAAGCTTTCTTT. It encodes CASSLDGVGPSEAFF.

This chain links TRBV3-1 with TRBJ2-7; no reliable D call. The CDR3 consists of 11 residues. CDR1 is LGHDT, CDR2 YNNKEL, per germline (reference sequence). Between the trimmed V and J ends, which lost 2 bases and 5 bases, there was a span of 4 bases. CDR3 bases: TGTGCCAGCAGCCAAATCAACGAGCAGTACTTC. Its protein is CASSQINEQYF.

This clonotype was detected ten times or more. The rearrangement joins TRBV6-1 to TRBJ1-6; possibly TRBD1 for D (5 bases). V was cut by 8 bases and J by 1 base, with 12 bases left in between. This CDR3 contains 15 residues. Per the germline V gene, CDR1 is MNHNS and CDR2 is SASEGT. CDR3 protein: CASWPGGSYNSPLHF. The CDR3 nucleotides read TGTGCCAGCTGGCCTGGGGGATCCTATAATTCACCCCTCCACTTT.

This clonotype occurred a few times. The chain has TRBV30 and TRBJ1-5; D unclear. The germline gives CDR1 GTSNPN, CDR2 SVGIG (reference sequence). V was trimmed by 0 bases and J by 4 bases, leaving 13 bases between them. CDR3 size: 15 residues. The CDR3 bases are TGTGCCTGGAGTGTTCGTTCGGCCCTAAATCAGCCCCAGCATTTT. Translating it yields CAWSVRSALNQPQHF.

V is TRBV11-2 and J is TRBJ1-2; a weak D match, TRBD1 (6 bases). Germline V gene lookup returns CDR1 SGHAT and CDR2 FQNNGV. The length of the CDR3 is 15 residues. Trimming removed 1 base at V and 4 bases at J, with 13 bases between. The CDR3 is CASSLVQGSSYGYTF. CDR3 sequence (DNA): TGTGCCAGCAGCTTAGTTCAGGGGTCTAGCTATGGCTACACCTTC.

Of note for this clonotype: No conserved phenylalanine or tryptophan is present at the end of the CDR3, so a read error is the likely explanation. This rearrangement joins TRBV11-2 to TRBJ2-7; D gene uncertain. The CDR3 sequence is 12 residues long. Germline loops: CDR1 SGHAT, CDR2 FQNNGV. The ends were cut back, 2 bases at V and 6 bases at J, with 8 bases in the middle. The CDR3 nucleotides read TGTGCCAGCAGCTTACAGCCCTTCGAGCAGTACCTC. Amino acids: CASSLQPFEQYL.